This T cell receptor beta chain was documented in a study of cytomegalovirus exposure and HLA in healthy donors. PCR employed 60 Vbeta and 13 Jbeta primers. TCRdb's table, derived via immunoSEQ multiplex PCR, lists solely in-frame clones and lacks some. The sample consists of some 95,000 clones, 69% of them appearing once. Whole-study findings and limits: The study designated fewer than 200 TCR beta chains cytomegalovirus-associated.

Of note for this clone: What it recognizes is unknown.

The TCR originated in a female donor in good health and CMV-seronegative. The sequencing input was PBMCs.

CDR3 region: CASSYAGPSYNEQFF. The DNA of the CDR3 is TGTGCCAGCAGTTACGCGGGCCCCTCCTACAATGAGCAGTTCTTC. The rearrangement links TRBV6-5 to TRBJ2-1, with D possibly being TRBD2 (5 bases). CDR3 size: 15 residues. The ends were cut back, 2 bases at V and 0 bases at J, with 8 bases in the middle. The germline V gene encodes CDR1 MNHEY and CDR2 SVGAGI.